These T cell receptor beta chains were read from a single sample in a study of T cells in Graves' hyperthyroidism and ophthalmopathy. TCRdb reprocessed the multiplex PCR reads via MiXCR and lists one record per CDR3 protein. The sample consists of roughly 710,000 distinct CDR3 sequences, roughly a third of them appearing once. The specimen sequenced was blood. The receptors shown here come from a woman aged 40-49 years with Graves' hyperthyroidism. Each CDR3 is given with its conserved first and last residue. Each record gives: J gene, V gene, clone size, D gene, CDR3 protein, CDR3 DNA. A D gene is named only where the DNA matches it firmly. Size is omitted from some rows. Given values are once, few, many or a class for expanded clones.

TRBJ1-1 | TRBV9 | few | TRBD1 | CASSVGTGFSEAFF | TGTGCCAGCAGCGTGGGGACAGGGTTCTCTGAAGCTTTCTTT
TRBJ1-2 | TRBV4-3 | many | . | CASSQDKGDYGYTF | TGCGCCAGCAGCCAAGATAAGGGGGACTATGGCTACACCTTC
TRBJ2-3 | TRBV7-2 | . | TRBD2 | CASSLDGRRDTQYF | TGTGCCAGCAGCTTAGACGGGAGGAGAGATACGCAGTATTTT
TRBJ2-5 | TRBV20-1 | many | . | CSARKAQETQYF | TGCAGTGCGAGGAAGGCCCAAGAGACCCAGTACTTC
TRBJ1-1 | TRBV4-3 | . | . | CASSQGGFRTEAFF | TGCGCCAGCAGCCAAGGGGGGTTCCGGACTGAAGCTTTCTTT
TRBJ1-2 | TRBV2 | few | TRBD1 | CASSGPGQASIGGYTF | TGTGCCAGCAGTGGTCCCGGACAGGCCAGCATAGGTGGCTACACCTTC
TRBJ1-1 | TRBV11-2 | many | . | CASSPGQWNTEAFF | TGTGCCAGCAGCCCGGGACAATGGAACACTGAAGCTTTCTTT
TRBJ1-2 | TRBV11-2 | . | . | CASSRDTLYGYTF | TGTGCCAGCAGCAGAGATACGCTCTATGGCTACACCTTC
TRBJ1-2 | TRBV15 | . | TRBD1 | CATSSSGQGIAVNGYTF | TGTGCCACCAGCAGCTCGGGACAGGGGATTGCAGTCAATGGCTACACCTTC
TRBJ1-1 | TRBV7-2 | . | . | CASSLDLRLVRAAFF | TGTGCCAGCAGCTTAGATCTACGGCTTGTTAGGGCGGCTTTCTTT
TRBJ2-3 | TRBV11-3 | many | . | CASSSPADTQYF | TGTGCCAGCAGCTCACCTGCAGATACGCAGTATTTT
TRBJ1-1 | TRBV10-3 | many | . | CAISASMNTEAFF | TGTGCCATCAGTGCGAGCATGAACACTGAAGCTTTCTTT
TRBJ1-1 | TRBV12-3/TRBV12-4 | . | . | CASSLAPMNTEAFF | TGTGCCAGCAGTTTGGCTCCCATGAACACTGAAGCTTTCTTT
TRBJ2-5 | TRBV25-1 | many | . | CASSDPKAGWMETQYF | TGTGCCAGCAGTGATCCCAAGGCCGGCTGGATGGAGACCCAGTACTTC
TRBJ2-7 | TRBV7-2 | few | . | CASRLGGTSIYEQYF | TGTGCCAGCAGACTTGGGGGAACTAGCATCTACGAGCAGTACTTC
TRBJ1-5 | TRBV7-6 | . | . | CASSLGPGLPQHF | TGTGCCAGCAGCTTAGGTCCGGGACTGCCCCAGCATTTT
TRBJ1-2 | TRBV29-1 | many | TRBD1 | CSVQGSYGYTF | TGCAGCGTACAGGGGAGCTATGGCTACACCTTC
TRBJ2-5 | TRBV6-5 | many | . | CASTERRVQETQYF | TGTGCCAGCACCGAGAGGAGGGTACAAGAGACCCAGTACTTC
TRBJ1-1 | TRBV30 | . | TRBD1 | CAWNRGRTEAFF | TGTGCCTGGAACAGGGGCAGGACTGAAGCTTTCTTT
TRBJ2-7 | TRBV5-4 | . | . | CASSSGSLYEQYF | TGTGCCAGCAGCTCCGGGAGTTTATACGAGCAGTACTTC
TRBJ2-1 | TRBV11-2 | . | . | CASSLSSTHEQFF | TGTGCCAGCAGCCTATCCTCGACACATGAGCAGTTCTTC
TRBJ1-4 | TRBV25-1 | many | . | CASSEALISTNEKLFF | TGTGCCAGCAGTGAAGCACTGATTTCAACTAATGAAAAACTGTTTTTT
TRBJ1-5 | TRBV12-3/TRBV12-4 | few | TRBD1 | CASSSPGDRVSNQPQHF | TGTGCCAGCAGCTCCCCCGGGGACAGGGTCAGCAATCAGCCCCAGCATTTT
TRBJ2-2 | TRBV5-4 | few | TRBD1 | CASSPPGQGGELFF | TGTGCCAGCAGCCCCCCTGGACAGGGAGGGGAGCTGTTTTTT
TRBJ2-7 | TRBV12-3/TRBV12-4 | . | TRBD1 | CASSLRGGTGREQYF | TGTGCCAGCAGTTTACGAGGGGGGACAGGGAGAGAGCAGTACTTC
TRBJ2-5 | TRBV19 | many | . | CASSIPLHKETQYF | TGTGCCAGTAGTATTCCGTTACATAAAGAGACCCAGTACTTC
TRBJ1-1 | TRBV19 | few | . | CASSIAHGRANTEAFF | TGTGCCAGTAGTATAGCACATGGCAGGGCCAACACTGAAGCTTTCTTT
TRBJ2-7 | TRBV7-2 | . | . | CASSTSPGNNEQYF | TGTGCCAGCAGCACCAGCCCAGGGAACAACGAGCAGTACTTC
TRBJ1-4 | TRBV20-1 | . | . | CSARDGRVGTEKLFF | TGCAGTGCTAGAGATGGACGCGTCGGGACGGAAAAACTGTTTTTT
TRBJ2-1 | TRBV20-1 | . | TRBD2 | CSALRPGLAGYNEQFF | TGCAGTGCTCTTCGTCCGGGACTAGCGGGGTACAATGAGCAGTTCTTC
TRBJ1-6 | TRBV15 | . | TRBD1 | CATSRDLGGGSPLHF | TGTGCCACCAGCAGAGACCTAGGGGGCGGGTCACCCCTCCACTTT
TRBJ2-2 | TRBV6-5 | . | TRBD2 | CASSLFGRGANPGELFF | TGTGCCAGCAGTTTATTTGGGAGGGGTGCGAACCCCGGGGAGCTGTTTTTT